This TCR beta chain was captured in a study of cytomegalovirus exposure and HLA in healthy donors. Study-wide results and caveats: It was reported in a later analysis that an Asian-associated ancestry cluster showed fewer N-insertions than the 666-donor mean.

Deletions cut 3 bases from V and 0 bases from J, with 15 bases between. Germline lookup yields CDR1 ENHRY and CDR2 SYGVKD. The CDR3 is 16 amino acids. Primers: 60 Vbeta forward and 13 Jbeta reverse. Produced via immunoSEQ multiplex PCR; TCRdb's table is partial and in-frame only. The profile shows 150,000 to 200,000 clones, 81% of them singletons. On this clone: Its target is not known.

The V call is TRBV10-3, the J call TRBJ2-7, with D unclear. The TCR was taken from a man younger than 35 in good health and CMV-seronegative. The sample was PBMCs. The CDR3 DNA follows: TGTGCCATCAGTGAATCCGGAGATCCTCGCTCCTACGAGCAGTACTTC. Its translation: CAISESGDPRSYEQYF.